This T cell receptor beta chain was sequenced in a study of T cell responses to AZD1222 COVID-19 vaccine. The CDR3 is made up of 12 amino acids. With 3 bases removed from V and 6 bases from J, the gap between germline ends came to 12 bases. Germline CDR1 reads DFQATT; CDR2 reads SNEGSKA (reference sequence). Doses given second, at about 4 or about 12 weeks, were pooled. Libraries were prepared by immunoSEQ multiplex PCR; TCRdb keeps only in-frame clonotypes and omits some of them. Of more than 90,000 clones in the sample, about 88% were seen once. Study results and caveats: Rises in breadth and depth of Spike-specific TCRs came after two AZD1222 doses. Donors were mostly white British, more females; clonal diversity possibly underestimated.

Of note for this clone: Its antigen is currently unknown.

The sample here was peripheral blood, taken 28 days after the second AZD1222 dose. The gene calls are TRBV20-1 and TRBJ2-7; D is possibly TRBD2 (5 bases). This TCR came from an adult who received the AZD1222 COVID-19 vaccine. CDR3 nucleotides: TGCAGTGCTAGTGATAGAGGGTTCGAGCAGTACTTC. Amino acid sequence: CSASDRGFEQYF.